This TCR beta chain was recorded in a study of T cell responses to AZD1222 COVID-19 vaccine. Profiled with immunoSEQ multiplex PCR; TCRdb holds only in-frame clones, not every one. This table holds about 140,000 clones, roughly 87% found once. The trim removed 0 bases at V and 1 base at J, leaving 7 bases unmatched. Germline CDR1 and CDR2: SGHAT and FQNNGV. CDR3 length: 19 residues. The sequences come from peripheral blood, collected 28 days after the second AZD1222 dose. The sequence was collected from an adult who received the AZD1222 COVID-19 vaccine. This chain uses TRBV11-2 with TRBJ2-7, with 15 bases matching TRBD2. The CDR3 protein is CASSLEGGLAGGWSYEQYF. The CDR3 coding sequence is TGTGCCAGCAGCTTAGAAGGGGGACTAGCGGGAGGCTGGTCCTACGAGCAGTACTTC.